The 14 T cell receptor beta chains given below trace back to one sample, sequenced in a study of cytomegalovirus exposure and HLA in healthy donors. Researchers ran the PCR with 60 Vbeta and 13 Jbeta primers. TCRdb's copy holds only in-frame clones and misses some; the assay was immunoSEQ multiplex PCR. The data show around 140,000 clones, with more than 7.5% seen just once and 1.8% held by the top ten. Sequencing was carried out using PBMCs. These receptors were collected from a man between 50 and 59 years old in good health and CMV-seronegative.

This clone was seen more than once but under ten times. The chain employs TRBV28 and TRBJ1-1; D is possibly TRBD1 (5 bases). There are 15 residues in the CDR3. V gave up 1 base and J gave up 0 bases, with 9 bases separating them. Looked up from germline, CDR1 is MDHEN and CDR2 is SYDVKM. The CDR3 nucleotides read TGTGCCAGCAGTTTATACAGACAGCTGAACACTGAAGCTTTCTTT. It encodes CASSLYRQLNTEAFF.

The chain carries TRBV19 and TRBJ1-2, with D possibly TRBD1 on 5 matching bases. Germline V gene data show CDR1 as LNHDA and CDR2 as SQIVND (reference sequence). The CDR3 covers 16 residues. V lost 3 bases to trimming and J lost 6 bases, with 20 bases between them. This CDR3 reads CASSIGQGYAVHGYTF. CDR3 DNA: TGTGCCAGTAGTATCGGGCAGGGTTATGCGGTGCATGGCTACACCTTC. The whole variable domain, filled in from reference TRBV19 and TRBJ1-2, reads DGGITQSPKYLFRKEGQNVTLSCEQNLNHDAMYWYRQDPGQGLRLIYYSQIVNDFQKGDIAEGYSVSREKKESFPLTVTSAQKNPTAFYLCASSIGQGYAVHGYTFGSGTRLTVV.

V usage is TRBV6-1 and J usage is TRBJ1-2; D possibly corresponds to TRBD1 (5 bases). This CDR3 comprises 13 residues. Germline assignment: CDR1 MNHNS and CDR2 SASEGT. V shed 6 bases and J shed 4 bases, with 12 bases lying between them. Here the CDR3 reads CASRAPQGYGYTF. The DNA of the CDR3 is TGTGCCAGCAGGGCACCCCAGGGCTATGGCTACACCTTC.

The V and J genes are TRBV7-3 and TRBJ1-1, with TRBD1 as a possible D gene (5 bases). This CDR3 has 14 amino acids. Germline V CDR1 and CDR2: SGHTA, FQGTGA. V lost 0 bases and J lost 3, with 8 bases in between. CDR3 sequence reads: CASSLTGGDTEAFF. CDR3 bases: TGTGCCAGCAGCTTAACTGGGGGGGACACTGAAGCTTTCTTT. Using reference TRBV7-3 and TRBJ1-1 for the parts outside the CDR3, the full variable domain is GAGVSQTPSNKVTEKGKYVELRCDPISGHTALYWYRQSLGQGPEFLIYFQGTGAADDSGLPNDRFFAVRPEGSVSTLKIQRTERGDSAVYLCASSLTGGDTEAFFGQGTRLTVV.

This chain links TRBV19 with TRBJ2-3; tentative D call: TRBD2 (5 bases). Germline V gene lookup returns CDR1 LNHDA and CDR2 SQIVND (reference sequence). This CDR3 region has 16 residues. Trimming cost V 3 bases and J 1 base, with 14 bases left between them. Here the CDR3 DNA reads TGTGCCAGTAGTATTTCTTTAGTGAGGGGCACAGATACGCAGTATTTT. Its translation: CASSISLVRGTDTQYF.

By share, this clone counts as medium-sized. The chain links TRBV5-6 to TRBJ1-1, with D perhaps TRBD1 (5 bases). Germline values: CDR1 SGHDT, CDR2 YYEEEE. The CDR3 has 14 amino acids. V lost 4 bases, J lost 5 bases, and 15 bases lay in between. The CDR3 region is CASSRSQGVTEAFF. The CDR3 DNA follows: TGTGCCAGCAGCAGAAGCCAGGGTGTAACTGAAGCTTTCTTT.

This clone turned up a few times. The rearrangement links TRBV28 to TRBJ2-7, with 8 bases that match TRBD1. CDR3 size: 15 residues. The germline V gene encodes CDR1 MDHEN and CDR2 SYDVKM. J lost 0 bases, V lost 6 bases, and 7 bases had no gene match. Written as DNA, the CDR3 is TGTGCCAGCAGGGGTTTGGACAGGGTCTCCTACGAGCAGTACTTC. Its translation: CASRGLDRVSYEQYF.

The J gene is TRBJ2-2, the V gene TRBV19, with 12 positions matching TRBD1. Germline lookup yields CDR1 LNHDA and CDR2 SQIVND (reference sequence). The J segment lost 0 bases and the V segment lost 9 bases, leaving 5 bases of the junction unmatched. The CDR3 is made up of 16 amino acids. In nucleotides, the CDR3 is TGTGCCAGCCGGGACAGGGGGCTCCCGAACACCGGGGAGCTGTTTTTT. The encoded protein is CASRDRGLPNTGELFF.

This clone was counted a few times. The same CDR3 also results from other DNA sequences found in this sample. V usage is TRBV19 and J usage is TRBJ1-1; a weak D match, TRBD1 (5 bases). V was trimmed by 8 bases and J by 0 bases, leaving 10 bases between them. CDR1 is LNHDA and CDR2 is SQIVND in the germline V gene (reference sequence). There are 13 residues in the CDR3. In DNA form, the CDR3 reads TGTGCCAGTTGCTCAGGGATGAACACTGAAGCTTTCTTT. The encoded protein is CASCSGMNTEAFF.

The rearrangement joins TRBV4-1 to TRBJ2-5, with 11 bases that match TRBD2. The V and J ends lost 3 bases and 4 bases, in that order; junction bases with no gene match: 7. CDR1 is MGHRA and CDR2 is YSYEKL in the germline V gene. The CDR3 has 16 residues. Here the CDR3 reads CASSQNAGTSGETQYF. The CDR3 DNA sequence: TGCGCCAGCAGCCAGAACGCCGGGACTAGCGGAGAGACCCAGTACTTC.

The rearrangement links TRBV6-1 to TRBJ2-7, with 8 bases fitting TRBD1. J lost 6 bases, V lost 5 bases, and 6 bases had no gene match. This CDR3 contains 13 residues. Germline values: CDR1 MNHNS, CDR2 SASEGT. The chain's CDR3 is CASSIDRGREQYF. The CDR3 coding sequence is TGTGCCAGCAGTATAGACAGGGGTCGCGAGCAGTACTTC.

The chain links TRBV13 to TRBJ2-1; 10 bases align to TRBD1. CDR1 and CDR2 (germline): PRHDT, FYEKMQ (reference sequence). V trimming: 3 bases; J trimming: 7 bases; junction bases outside the gene matches: 0. The CDR3 sequence is 13 residues long. The CDR3 sequence: CASSLGQGNEQFF. As DNA, the CDR3 is TGTGCCAGCAGCTTGGGACAGGGGAATGAGCAGTTCTTC. Variable domain in full (rest from reference TRBV13 and TRBJ2-1): AAGVIQSPRHLIKEKRETATLKCYPIPRHDTVYWYQQGPGQDPQFLISFYEKMQSDKGSIPDRFSAQQFSDYHSELNMSSLELGDSALYFCASSLGQGNEQFFGPGTRLTVL.

To note about this clone: Its ends do not fully match the called genes, so a read error is possible. The chain has TRBV5-4 and TRBJ2-4, with 8 bases fitting TRBD1. The CDR3 is made up of 13 amino acids. Germline V lookup: CDR1 SGHNT, CDR2 YYREEE (reference sequence). CDR3 sequence reads: CVSSTDRENIQYF. The CDR3 region has the DNA TGTGTCAGCAGCACGGACAGGGAGAACATTCAGTACTTC.

The chain is built from TRBV7-9 and TRBJ1-1; perhaps TRBD1 as D (6 bases). V was pared by 7 bases and J by 3 bases, with 18 bases between. This CDR3 is 15 amino acids long. Per the germline V gene, CDR1 is SEHNR and CDR2 is FQNEAQ (reference sequence). The CDR3 reads CASIPGGGLHTEAFF. CDR3 sequence (DNA): TGTGCCAGCATACCCGGGGGGGGGCTCCACACTGAAGCTTTCTTT.